This T cell receptor (beta chain) appears in the sequencing data of a study of CD8+ T cells in alopecia areata. Concerning this clone itself: What it recognizes is unknown.

Points from the study as a whole: There were many expanded lesional clones persisting in scalp and blood during tofacitinib.

Following extraction, RNA underwent reverse transcription to cDNA, which served as the sequencing template. Repertoires were generated with immunoSEQ multiplex PCR, while TCRdb's copy carries only in-frame clones and drops some. The sample yields 150,000 to 200,000 clones, about 55% seen once. Described treatment: oral pan-JAK inhibitor, 5-10 mg twice daily. Germline values: CDR1 SGHVS, CDR2 FNYEAQ. This CDR3 comprises 14 residues. The V segment lost 6 bases and the J segment 5 bases; nucleotides outside the gene matches: 8. This sequence joins TRBV7-6 and TRBJ2-7, with TRBD1 matching 9 bases. The sample in question was CD8+ T cells sorted from blood, obtained at week 24, from a patient treated with tofacitinib. The sequence was collected from a human donor with alopecia areata. As DNA, the CDR3 is TGTGCCAGCAGACGCGGGACAGGGAGCAACGAGCAGTACTTC. This codes for CASRRGTGSNEQYF.